Presented here are 28 T cell receptor beta chains from one specimen sequenced in a study of vaccination effects on CD4 cells after COVID-19. The antigens these receptors bind are not known. Sequencing used immunoSEQ multiplex PCR; TCRdb keeps in-frame clones, though not all of them. The sample lists nearly 45,000 clones; 65% to 80% were seen once. Having been cultured for roughly 10 days, the cells underwent CD4+ T cell isolation. Vaccination of participants consisted of two doses of either the BNT162b2 or mRNA-1273 vaccine. The material was CD4+ T cells from PBMCs cultured without peptide, obtained after COVID-19 vaccination. These receptors all stem from a human donor who received a COVID-19 vaccine.

The rearrangement joins TRBV25-1 to TRBJ2-7; D remains unclear. CDR3 length equals 14 residues. Trimming left V 3 bases short and J 2 bases short, with 11 bases between. Germline CDR1 is MGHDK and CDR2 is SYGVNS. CDR3 bases: TGTGCCAGCAGTGATTCAGTAAGGCCCTACGAGCAGTACTTC. The encoded protein is CASSDSVRPYEQYF.

The chain employs TRBV25-1 and TRBJ2-1; 7 bases map to TRBD1. V shed 8 bases, J shed 0 bases, and the junction held 16 bases outside the gene matches. The length of the CDR3 is 18 residues. Germline-derived CDR1 and CDR2 are MGHDK and SYGVNS. CDR3 loop: CASRSIGGQANSYNEQFF. In DNA, the CDR3 is TGTGCCAGCCGAAGCATAGGAGGACAGGCGAACTCCTACAATGAGCAGTTCTTC. The entire variable domain, with the rest obtained from reference TRBV25-1 and TRBJ2-1, is as follows: EADIYQTPRYLVIGTGKKITLECSQTMGHDKMYWYQQDPGMELHLIHYSYGVNSTEKGDLSSESTVSRIRTEHFPLTLESARPSHTSQYLCASRSIGGQANSYNEQFFGPGTRLTVL.

The V call is TRBV19, the J call TRBJ2-7; 7 nucleotides agree with TRBD2. Unmatched junction bases numbered 4, after V lost 6 bases and J lost 2 bases. CDR1 and CDR2 from the germline V gene are LNHDA and SQIVND (reference sequence). This CDR3 spans 13 amino acids. CDR3 region: CASSWGGTYEQYF. The CDR3 DNA reads TGTGCCAGTAGCTGGGGGGGGACCTACGAGCAGTACTTC.

This rearrangement joins TRBV27 to TRBJ2-2, with 13 positions matching TRBD2. Unmatched junction bases numbered 4, after V lost 5 bases and J lost 7 bases. The CDR3 covers 15 residues. Germline V CDR1 and CDR2: MNHEY, SMNVEV (reference sequence). CDR3 loop: CASSTSGGAIGELFF. In nucleotides, the CDR3 is TGTGCCAGCAGTACTAGCGGGGGGGCGATCGGGGAGCTGTTTTTT.

CDR3 region: CASSLQQGDYGYTF. The CDR3 DNA reads TGTGCCAGCAGCTTACAACAGGGGGACTATGGCTACACCTTC. The chain recombines TRBV7-2 with TRBJ1-2; TRBD1 matches 8 bases. Germline V lookup: CDR1 SGHTA, CDR2 FQGNSA. CDR3 length: 14 residues. V lost 2 bases to trimming and J lost 3 bases; unmatched junction nucleotides: 2.

The chain joins TRBV18 to TRBJ1-1; the D is unclear. CDR1 and CDR2 (germline): KGHSH, LQKENI. The CDR3 covers 13 residues. Trimming shortened V by 2 bases and J by 5 bases, and 9 bases separated the two germline ends. The CDR3 here is CASSPFEGTEAFF. The CDR3 region has the DNA TGTGCCAGCTCACCATTCGAAGGAACTGAAGCTTTCTTT.

The chain recombines TRBV6-6 with TRBJ2-1; 8 bases match TRBD2. Unmatched junction bases numbered 2, after V lost 0 bases and J lost 4 bases. This CDR3 contains 15 residues. Germline V gene lookup returns CDR1 MNHNY and CDR2 SVGAGI (reference sequence). The CDR3 is CASSYSSGDYNEQFF. DNA of the CDR3: TGTGCCAGCAGTTACTCTAGCGGGGATTACAATGAGCAGTTCTTC.

The gene calls are TRBV7-2 and TRBJ2-1, with 13 bases aligning to TRBD2. The CDR3 has 15 residues. Trimming at V came to 5 bases and at J to 4 bases, leaving 2 bases not matched to a gene. Germline lookup yields CDR1 SGHTA and CDR2 FQGNSA. CDR3 DNA: TGTGCCAGCAGCGCACTAGCGGGAGGGTACAATGAGCAGTTCTTC. Protein product: CASSALAGGYNEQFF.

The rearrangement uses TRBV29-1 and TRBJ2-1, with TRBD2 identical over 7 bases. Trimming removed 5 bases from V and 9 bases from J; junction bases left unmatched: 16. CDR1 is SQVTM and CDR2 is ANQGSEA in the germline V gene. The CDR3 extends over 15 amino acids. DNA of the CDR3: TGCAGCGTTACCCAACCCGGACTAGTGGGGAGTGAGCAGTTCTTC. Its protein is CSVTQPGLVGSEQFF.

The chain employs TRBV19 and TRBJ2-7, with 7 bases lining up with TRBD2. The junction had 9 bases not matched to a gene; V was cut back by 4 bases and J by 3 bases. This CDR3 comprises 15 residues. Per germline, CDR1 LNHDA and CDR2 SQIVND (reference sequence). CDR3 amino acids: CASSRTGGGNYEQYF. In nucleotides, the CDR3 is TGTGCCAGTAGTAGGACGGGAGGAGGGAACTACGAGCAGTACTTC.

The chain employs TRBV7-8 and TRBJ2-5; 16 positions match TRBD2. The CDR3 contains 18 residues. Germline CDR1 SGHVS, CDR2 FQNEAQ. The junction had 8 bases not matched to a gene; V was cut back by 3 bases and J by 4 bases. Written as DNA, the CDR3 is TGTGCCAGCAGCTTGGGGACTAGCGGGGGGGCCGTAAGAGAGACCCAGTACTTC. Translation gives CASSLGTSGGAVRETQYF. The whole variable domain, filled in from reference TRBV7-8 and TRBJ2-5, reads GAGVSQSPRYKVAKRGQDVALRCDPISGHVSLFWYQQALGQGPEFLTYFQNEAQLDKSGLPSDRFFAERPEGSVSTLKIQRTQQEDSAVYLCASSLGTSGGAVRETQYFGPGTRLLVL.

V and J are TRBV5-1 and TRBJ2-5, with D unresolved. The CDR3 is 12 residues long. The V end lost 2 bases, the J end lost 5 bases, and 7 bases lay between the germline ends. Germline values: CDR1 SGHRS, CDR2 YFSETQ. Here the CDR3 reads CASSFDRETQYF. CDR3 in DNA: TGCGCCAGCAGCTTTGACCGGGAGACCCAGTACTTC.

The genes are TRBV19 and TRBJ2-5, with D perhaps matching TRBD1 (5 bases). Trimming shortened V by 3 bases and J by 1 base, and 12 bases separated the two germline ends. Germline CDR1 and CDR2: LNHDA and SQIVND (reference sequence). CDR3 length: 15 residues. CDR3 DNA sequence: TGTGCCAGTAGTATTAGCCAAACAGGCCAAGAGACCCAGTACTTC. Protein sequence: CASSISQTGQETQYF.

This chain uses TRBV5-4 with TRBJ1-2; 9 nucleotides agree with TRBD1. The germline CDR1 and CDR2 sequences are SGHNT and YYREEE (reference sequence). The CDR3 is 14 amino acids. V lost 4 bases, J lost 9 bases, and 10 bases stayed unmatched. In DNA, the CDR3 is TGTGCCAGCAGCCTAGACAGGGGGATTAGGCGCTACACCTTC. Encoded protein: CASSLDRGIRRYTF.

V usage is TRBV3-1 (or the pseudogene TRBV3-2) and J usage is TRBJ1-1; D uncertain. In germline, CDR1 is LGHDT, CDR2 YNNKEL (reference sequence). V was pared by 2 bases and J by 8 bases, with 9 bases between. CDR3 length: 12 residues. In DNA form, the CDR3 reads TGTGCCAGCAGCCAAAGTCTGGCGGAAGCTTTCTTT. As protein: CASSQSLAEAFF.

In DNA, the CDR3 is TGCGCCAGCAGCTTGGGCGAGGGATTTGATACGCAGTATTTT. Translated: CASSLGEGFDTQYF. The chain carries TRBV5-1 and TRBJ2-3, with D tentatively TRBD2 (5 bases). Germline CDR1 reads SGHRS; CDR2 reads YFSETQ. The CDR3 consists of 14 residues. Trimming took off 0 bases at V and 6 bases at J, with 11 bases between the two ends.

This clone has only a few counts. V usage is TRBV6-5 and J usage is TRBJ1-1, with unresolved D. V was shortened by 7 bases and J by 0 bases, with 12 bases between the two germline ends. The CDR3 is made up of 14 amino acids. Looked up from germline, CDR1 is MNHEY and CDR2 is SVGAGI. CDR3 DNA sequence: TGTGCCAGCACCCTAGGAGTGGTGAACACTGAAGCTTTCTTT. Encoded protein: CASTLGVVNTEAFF.

The J gene is TRBJ1-1, the V gene TRBV18; D unresolved. Germline CDR1 reads KGHSH; CDR2 reads LQKENI. The CDR3 has 14 residues. The V gene lost 4 bases and the J gene lost 0 bases, with 9 bases spanning the gap. CDR3 bases: TGTGCCAGCTCACGGGAGACGGTGAACACTGAAGCTTTCTTT. This encodes CASSRETVNTEAFF.

This chain uses TRBV18 with TRBJ2-7, with 7 bases that match TRBD2. The V gene end was trimmed by 1 base and the J gene end by 7 bases; junction bases not matched to a gene: 10. Germline CDR1 reads KGHSH; CDR2 reads LQKENI. The CDR3 covers 15 residues. CDR3 residues: CASSPRRAGMGEQYF. The CDR3 bases are TGTGCCAGCTCACCACGTAGAGCGGGAATGGGGGAGCAGTACTTC.

A few counts support this clone. V usage is TRBV5-1 and J usage is TRBJ1-6; D possibly corresponds to TRBD1 (5 bases). The CDR3 is 14 residues long. V was clipped by 0 bases and J by 5 bases, with 6 bases between them. Per the germline V gene, CDR1 is SGHRS and CDR2 is YFSETQ. Written as DNA, the CDR3 is TGCGCCAGCAGCTTGGTAGGGGATAATTCACCCCTCCACTTT. This translates into CASSLVGDNSPLHF. The full variable domain, with the rest looked up from reference TRBV5-1 and TRBJ1-6, is KAGVTQTPRYLIKTRGQQVTLSCSPISGHRSVSWYQQTPGQGLQFLFEYFSETQRNKGNFPGRFSGRQFSNSRSEMNVSTLELGDSALYLCASSLVGDNSPLHFGNGTRLTVT.

This clone showed up just a few times. The rearrangement joins TRBV7-9 to TRBJ1-3; D not certain. There are 12 residues in the CDR3. Germline CDR1 is SEHNR and CDR2 is FQNEAQ (reference sequence). With 5 bases removed from V and 2 bases from J, the gap between germline ends came to 4 bases. CDR3 residues: CASSPTGNTIYF. The DNA of the CDR3 is TGTGCCAGCAGCCCGACTGGAAACACCATATATTTT.

The table lists this clone with a count of one. CDR3: CASTVRDRGRAANTGELFF. CDR3 nucleotides: TGCGCCAGCACTGTCCGGGACAGGGGGCGGGCCGCGAACACCGGGGAGCTGTTTTTT. The chain joins TRBV10-2 to TRBJ2-2; 12 nucleotides agree with TRBD1. V dropped 7 bases and J dropped 0; count of bases not matched to a gene: 12. The CDR3 has 19 residues. Germline V gives CDR1 WSHSY, CDR2 SAAADI.

The chain recombines TRBV4-1 with TRBJ2-2; 7 nucleotides match TRBD2. CDR1 is MGHRA, CDR2 YSYEKL, per germline. The CDR3 has 17 residues. The V segment lost 8 bases and the J segment 4 bases; nucleotides outside the gene matches: 16. For the CDR3, the DNA is TGCGCCAGCCGGCCCGGGGCTAGCGGAGACACCACCGGGGAGCTGTTTTTT. It specifies CASRPGASGDTTGELFF.

The gene calls are TRBV2 and TRBJ2-1; the D gene could be TRBD1 or TRBD2 (5 bases each). Germline CDR1 and CDR2: SNHLY and FYNNEI. The V and J ends lost 6 bases and 2 bases respectively, with 11 bases between them. This CDR3 region has 14 residues. Here the CDR3 reads CASRWQGPYNEQFF. CDR3 in DNA: TGTGCCAGCAGATGGCAGGGACCCTACAATGAGCAGTTCTTC.

V is TRBV10-3 and J is TRBJ2-7; 8 bases fit TRBD1. J was trimmed by 6 bases and V by 2 bases; bases with no gene match: 12. The CDR3 runs 16 residues. Germline values: CDR1 ENHRY, CDR2 SYGVKD. CDR3 residues: CAISEGRTTGVGEQYF. The CDR3 DNA is TGTGCCATCAGTGAGGGCCGTACGACAGGGGTGGGCGAGCAGTACTTC.

The V call is TRBV7-8, the J call TRBJ2-1; no clear D. From germline, CDR1 is SGHVS and CDR2 FQNEAQ. The CDR3 has 16 amino acids. The V end was cut by 1 base, the J end by 0 bases, with 10 bases between. The CDR3 loop reads CASSLGDRSSYNEQFF. The DNA of the CDR3 is TGTGCCAGCAGCTTAGGGGATAGGAGCTCCTACAATGAGCAGTTCTTC. Filled out from reference TRBV7-8 and TRBJ2-1, the complete variable domain reads GAGVSQSPRYKVAKRGQDVALRCDPISGHVSLFWYQQALGQGPEFLTYFQNEAQLDKSGLPSDRFFAERPEGSVSTLKIQRTQQEDSAVYLCASSLGDRSSYNEQFFGPGTRLTVL.

V is TRBV12-3 or TRBV12-4 and J is TRBJ2-7; unclear D gene. The V end lost 6 bases, the J end lost 3 bases, and 12 bases lay between the germline ends. The CDR3 contains 13 residues. The chain's CDR3 is CASRSWQNYEQYF. CDR3 DNA sequence: TGTGCCAGCAGATCATGGCAGAACTACGAGCAGTACTTC.

This sequence joins TRBV5-6 and TRBJ1-4; 9 bases agree with TRBD1. The J segment lost 7 bases and the V segment lost 4 bases, leaving 5 bases of the junction unmatched. The CDR3 spans 14 residues. Per the germline V gene, CDR1 is SGHDT and CDR2 is YYEEEE. The chain's CDR3 is CASSRGQGVEKLFF. The CDR3, as DNA: TGTGCCAGCAGCAGGGGACAGGGAGTTGAAAAACTGTTTTTT.